These 14 T cell receptor beta chains came from one sample sequenced in a study of T cells expressing NK-cell markers. TCRdb processed the 5' RACE reads again and assigns one entry to each CDR3 protein, with no DNA. Its table lists around 380,000 distinct CDR3 sequences. Sequencing was done on a sample of blood T cells: a sorted CD56 or NKG2C T cell subset, CD4+ or CD8+ T cells, or bulk PBMC T cells (not recorded which). All receptors derive from a woman between 45 and 60 years old in good health.

The chain is built from TRBV10-3 and TRBJ2-3; checking the TCRdb D call of TRBD2 is not possible without DNA. Germline CDR1 reads ENHRY; CDR2 reads SYGVKD. CDR3 size: 17 residues. This chain's CDR3 is CAISESKLARGTDTQYF.

The CDR3 spells CASSPSFLVSNEQFF. This chain connects TRBV3-1 to TRBJ2-1. The CDR3 is 15 amino acids. CDR1 is LGHDT and CDR2 is YNNKEL in the germline V gene (reference sequence).

The chain is built from TRBV20-1 and TRBJ2-7; lacking DNA, the TRBD1 call made by TCRdb goes unchecked. The CDR3 has 13 amino acids. CDR1 is DFQATT, CDR2 SNEGSKA, per germline (reference sequence). Here the CDR3 reads CSASPRQPYEQYF.

The V and J genes are TRBV20-1 and TRBJ2-5; the TRBD1 assignment by TCRdb is unverifiable without DNA. The CDR3 has 14 amino acids. Germline CDR1 reads DFQATT; CDR2 reads SNEGSKA (reference sequence). CDR3: CSARRSTGGETQYF.

The J gene is TRBJ2-1, the V gene TRBV5-6. Germline V gene lookup returns CDR1 SGHDT and CDR2 YYEEEE. The CDR3 totals 16 residues. Here the CDR3 reads CASSLTSGFSYNEQFF.

V usage is TRBV5-1 and J usage is TRBJ1-2; as DNA is missing, the TRBD1 call by TCRdb cannot be tested. This CDR3 has 16 residues. Germline V gene sequence: CDR1 SGHRS, CDR2 YFSETQ. This chain's CDR3 is CASSLGLIGGPYGYTF.

This chain uses TRBV6-2 or TRBV6-3 with TRBJ1-5; absent DNA, TCRdb's TRBD1 call cannot be checked. This CDR3 spans 17 amino acids. Germline V gene data show CDR1 as MNHEY and CDR2 as SVGEGT. CDR3 in amino acids: CASKGDRGPRGNQPQHF.

The rearrangement links TRBV4-1 to TRBJ2-3; there is no DNA to check the TCRdb D call of TRBD2. The V gene's germline CDR1 is MGHRA and CDR2 YSYEKL. CDR3 length: 16 amino acids. This CDR3 is CASSQGLAGITDTQYF.

The chain combines TRBV11-2 with TRBJ1-4; lacking DNA, the TRBD1 call made by TCRdb goes unchecked. The CDR3 loop spans 14 amino acids. Germline V lookup: CDR1 SGHAT, CDR2 FQNNGV. The CDR3 sequence is CASSYGTELGKLFF.

This chain joins TRBV12-3 or TRBV12-4 and TRBJ2-5. The CDR3 has 12 amino acids. The CDR3 loop reads CASMIGSETQYF.

The V and J genes are TRBV2 and TRBJ1-2. Germline CDR1 and CDR2: SNHLY and FYNNEI. The CDR3 has 12 residues. This CDR3 is CASSVQRYGYTF.

The chain is built from TRBV5-1 and TRBJ2-7; the TRBD1 assignment by TCRdb is unverifiable without DNA. This CDR3 contains 16 residues. CDR1 is SGHRS and CDR2 is YFSETQ in the germline V gene. The CDR3 sequence is CASSLGQTGGTYEQYF.

CDR3 sequence reads: CASSQEGAQYYNEQFF. The chain is built from TRBV3-1 and TRBJ2-1; checking the TCRdb D call of TRBD1 is not possible without DNA. CDR1 LGHDT and CDR2 YNNKEL come from the germline V gene (reference sequence). The CDR3 is made up of 16 amino acids.

The V call is TRBV30, the J call TRBJ2-2; TCRdb designates TRBD2, a call that cannot be tested without DNA. CDR1 GTSNPN and CDR2 SVGIG come from the germline V gene (reference sequence). The CDR3 sequence is 15 residues long. This chain's CDR3 is CAWSHHREMPGELFF. Full variable domain (remainder filled in from reference TRBV30 and TRBJ2-2): SQTIHQWPATLVQPVGSPLSLECTVEGTSNPNLYWYRQAAGRGLQLLFYSVGIGQISSEVPQNLSASRPQDRQFILSSKKLLLSDSGFYLCAWSHHREMPGELFFGEGSRLTVL.